This is a list of T cell receptor beta chains from one sample in a study of blood T cell repertoires in COVID-19. Profiled with immunoSEQ multiplex PCR; TCRdb holds only in-frame clones, not every one. The repertoire includes about 320,000 clones, around 83% of them detected once, and approximately 1.1% sits in the top ten. What was sequenced was peripheral blood. The source is a woman aged 45-65 years with acute or convalescent COVID-19. Both conserved end residues are part of each CDR3. The D gene is left open where the match is weak. Size is omitted from some rows. Given values are once, few, many or a class for expanded clones.

j_call: TRBJ2-7
d_call: TRBD2
clone_size: NA
v_call: TRBV11-2
cdr3_nt: TGTGCCAGCAGCCCTCGGGGGGGGGTTTACGAGCAGTACTTC
cdr3_aa: CASSPRGGVYEQYF

j_call: TRBJ1-1
d_call: NA
clone_size: NA
v_call: TRBV18
cdr3_nt: TGTGCCAGCTCACTCGTGTCCTGGGGCCGAAACCCCGACACTGAAGCTTTCTTT
cdr3_aa: CASSLVSWGRNPDTEAFF

j_call: TRBJ1-1
d_call: NA
clone_size: NA
v_call: TRBV12-3/TRBV12-4
cdr3_nt: TGTGCCAGCAGTTTTGCCCTCGGTCGCAGGGCTTTCTTT
cdr3_aa: CASSFALGRRAFF

j_call: TRBJ1-4
d_call: NA
clone_size: NA
v_call: TRBV19
cdr3_nt: TGTGCCAGTAGTGACAGTGAAAAACTGTTTTTT
cdr3_aa: CASSDSEKLFF

j_call: TRBJ2-3
d_call: TRBD2
clone_size: NA
v_call: TRBV6-4
cdr3_nt: TGTGCCAGCAGTGAGTGGACTAGCGGGGACACAGATACGCAGTATTTT
cdr3_aa: CASSEWTSGDTDTQYF

j_call: TRBJ2-6
d_call: NA
clone_size: NA
v_call: TRBV25-1
cdr3_nt: TGTGCCAGCAGTGCGTCTGGGGCCAACGTCCTGACTTTC
cdr3_aa: CASSASGANVLTF

j_call: TRBJ2-2
d_call: NA
clone_size: NA
v_call: TRBV11-2
cdr3_nt: TGTGCCAGCAGCCCGGCGGGGGCGAGGACCGGGGAGCTGTTTTTT
cdr3_aa: CASSPAGARTGELFF

j_call: TRBJ2-4
d_call: TRBD1
clone_size: NA
v_call: TRBV2
cdr3_nt: TGTGCCAGCAGTATGTCCCGGGACAGGGAATGGTACTTC
cdr3_aa: CASSMSRDREWYF

j_call: TRBJ2-2
d_call: NA
clone_size: NA
v_call: TRBV4-1
cdr3_nt: TGCGCCAGCAGCCAATCAGGAGGGCCGGTGCCCGGGGAGCTGTTTTTT
cdr3_aa: CASSQSGGPVPGELFF

j_call: TRBJ2-1
d_call: NA
clone_size: NA
v_call: TRBV3-1/TRBV3-2
cdr3_nt: TGTGCCAGCAGCCAAGCGACTACCTACAATGAGCAGTTCTTC
cdr3_aa: CASSQATTYNEQFF

j_call: TRBJ1-4
d_call: TRBD1
clone_size: NA
v_call: TRBV2
cdr3_nt: TGTGCCAGCAGTGTCCTACAGGGGGGAAAACTGTTTTTT
cdr3_aa: CASSVLQGGKLFF

j_call: TRBJ2-1
d_call: NA
clone_size: NA
v_call: TRBV23-1
cdr3_nt: TGCGCCAGCAGTTCCAGATACAATGAGCAGTTCTTC
cdr3_aa: CASSSRYNEQFF

j_call: TRBJ2-5
d_call: TRBD2
clone_size: NA
v_call: TRBV3-1/TRBV3-2
cdr3_nt: TGTGCCAGCAGCCCCTGGGCGGGGGGGCAAGAGACCCAGTACTTC
cdr3_aa: CASSPWAGGQETQYF

j_call: TRBJ1-5
d_call: TRBD1
clone_size: NA
v_call: TRBV5-1
cdr3_nt: TGCGCCAGCAGCATCACAGGGGACCATAGCAATCAGCCCCAGCATTTT
cdr3_aa: CASSITGDHSNQPQHF

j_call: TRBJ1-4
d_call: NA
clone_size: NA
v_call: TRBV6-2/TRBV6-3
cdr3_nt: TGTGCCAGCAGTCGACGGACACCAACTAATGAAAAACTGTTTTTT
cdr3_aa: CASSRRTPTNEKLFF

j_call: TRBJ1-5
d_call: TRBD1
clone_size: NA
v_call: TRBV2
cdr3_nt: TGTGCCAGCAGTGCGACAGGGAGAAATCAGCCCCAGCATTTT
cdr3_aa: CASSATGRNQPQHF

j_call: TRBJ1-4
d_call: NA
clone_size: NA
v_call: TRBV7-9
cdr3_nt: TGTGCCAGCAGCCCTTCGACAGGATTTAATGAAAAACTGTTTTTT
cdr3_aa: CASSPSTGFNEKLFF

j_call: TRBJ2-5
d_call: TRBD2
clone_size: NA
v_call: TRBV5-1
cdr3_nt: TGCGCCAGCAGCTTGTCGCCCCTAGCGGCCCAAGAGACCCAGTACTTC
cdr3_aa: CASSLSPLAAQETQYF

j_call: TRBJ2-1
d_call: TRBD2
clone_size: NA
v_call: TRBV7-9
cdr3_nt: TGTGCCAGCAGACGAAGCGGGAGCTCCTACAATGAGCAGTTCTTC
cdr3_aa: CASRRSGSSYNEQFF

j_call: TRBJ1-1
d_call: TRBD1
clone_size: NA
v_call: TRBV5-6
cdr3_nt: TGTGCCAGCAGTTTGGGACAGCTCATTGAAGCTTTCTTT
cdr3_aa: CASSLGQLIEAFF

j_call: TRBJ1-1
d_call: NA
clone_size: once
v_call: TRBV6-5
cdr3_nt: TGTGCCTTCCGGAGGAGGACCACTGAAGCTTTCTTT
cdr3_aa: CAFRRRTTEAFF

j_call: TRBJ1-1
d_call: TRBD1
clone_size: NA
v_call: TRBV5-1
cdr3_nt: TGCGCCAGCAACCGGGGACAGGGATCCACTGAAGCTTTCTTT
cdr3_aa: CASNRGQGSTEAFF

j_call: TRBJ2-1
d_call: TRBD2
clone_size: NA
v_call: TRBV4-3
cdr3_nt: TGCGCCAGCAGCCAAGGCCCTAGCGGGAGAGACGAGCAGTTCTTC
cdr3_aa: CASSQGPSGRDEQFF

j_call: TRBJ2-7
d_call: TRBD2
clone_size: NA
v_call: TRBV19
cdr3_nt: TGTGCCAGTTCCGGGACTAGCGGATCCTACGAGCAGTACTTC
cdr3_aa: CASSGTSGSYEQYF

j_call: TRBJ1-4
d_call: TRBD1
clone_size: NA
v_call: TRBV6-5
cdr3_nt: TGTGCCAGCAGTTCGGCGGGACAGATTAATGAAAAACTGTTTTTT
cdr3_aa: CASSSAGQINEKLFF

j_call: TRBJ2-7
d_call: NA
clone_size: NA
v_call: TRBV12-3/TRBV12-4
cdr3_nt: TGTGCCAGCAGTTTAGATACGGTGAAGCAGTACTTC
cdr3_aa: CASSLDTVKQYF

j_call: TRBJ1-1
d_call: NA
clone_size: NA
v_call: TRBV27
cdr3_nt: TGTGCCAGCAGTTTAAGGAGGAACACTGAAGCTTTCTTT
cdr3_aa: CASSLRRNTEAFF

j_call: TRBJ1-2
d_call: NA
clone_size: NA
v_call: TRBV2
cdr3_nt: TGTGCCAGCAGTGGTGGGGGCAGTTCGGGCTATGGCTACACCTTC
cdr3_aa: CASSGGGSSGYGYTF

j_call: TRBJ1-2
d_call: TRBD1
clone_size: NA
v_call: TRBV2
cdr3_nt: TGTGCCAGCAGTCTCGACAGGGGTGGCTACACCTTC
cdr3_aa: CASSLDRGGYTF

j_call: TRBJ1-1
d_call: TRBD1
clone_size: NA
v_call: TRBV10-3
cdr3_nt: TGTGCCATCAGTGAGGGGGGACAGGAAGAAGCTTTCTTT
cdr3_aa: CAISEGGQEEAFF

j_call: TRBJ1-2
d_call: NA
clone_size: NA
v_call: TRBV4-1
cdr3_nt: TGCGCCAGCAGCCAAGAACCAACCATGGCCCCGGGGGGCTACACCTTC
cdr3_aa: CASSQEPTMAPGGYTF

j_call: TRBJ2-3
d_call: NA
clone_size: NA
v_call: TRBV10-3
cdr3_nt: TGTGCCATCAGTGCGGGCCGGGGGGCGGGAGAGCAGTATTTT
cdr3_aa: CAISAGRGAGEQYF

j_call: TRBJ2-3
d_call: TRBD2
clone_size: NA
v_call: TRBV9
cdr3_nt: TGTGCCAGCAGCTTCGGGACTAGCCTGGATACGCAGTATTTT
cdr3_aa: CASSFGTSLDTQYF

j_call: TRBJ2-7
d_call: TRBD1
clone_size: NA
v_call: TRBV9
cdr3_nt: TGTGCCAGCAGTGGACAGGGTGGGGAGCAGTACTTC
cdr3_aa: CASSGQGGEQYF

j_call: TRBJ2-3
d_call: NA
clone_size: NA
v_call: TRBV10-3
cdr3_nt: TGTGCCATCAGTGACGGGGAAAGGGATACGCAGTATTTT
cdr3_aa: CAISDGERDTQYF

j_call: TRBJ2-5
d_call: NA
clone_size: NA
v_call: TRBV27
cdr3_nt: TGTGCCAGCAGTCCGGGTTACGAGGAGACCCAGTACTTC
cdr3_aa: CASSPGYEETQYF

j_call: TRBJ2-6
d_call: TRBD1
clone_size: NA
v_call: TRBV19
cdr3_nt: TGTGCCAGTAGTTTCCGGGACAGTTACTCTGGGGCCAACGTCCTGACTTTC
cdr3_aa: CASSFRDSYSGANVLTF

j_call: TRBJ2-1
d_call: TRBD2
clone_size: once
v_call: TRBV6-2/TRBV6-3
cdr3_nt: TGTGCCAGCAGTTCAGCGGGAGAACACAATGAGCAGTTCTTC
cdr3_aa: CASSSAGEHNEQFF

j_call: TRBJ1-1
d_call: NA
clone_size: few
v_call: TRBV12-3/TRBV12-4
cdr3_nt: TGTGCCACCGGACCTCGGAGGGCTTTCTTT
cdr3_aa: CATGPRRAFF

j_call: TRBJ1-1
d_call: NA
clone_size: NA
v_call: TRBV5-1
cdr3_nt: TGCGCCAGCAGCTTGGCCCAGACAGTGAACACTGAAGCTTTCTTT
cdr3_aa: CASSLAQTVNTEAFF

j_call: TRBJ1-1
d_call: TRBD1
clone_size: NA
v_call: TRBV29-1
cdr3_nt: TGCAGCGCCGGAAACGGACAGGGCACTGAAGCTTTCTTT
cdr3_aa: CSAGNGQGTEAFF

j_call: TRBJ2-7
d_call: NA
clone_size: NA
v_call: TRBV5-4
cdr3_nt: TGTGCCAGCAGCCTCAACAGTGCCTCCTACGAGCAGTACTTC
cdr3_aa: CASSLNSASYEQYF

j_call: TRBJ2-6
d_call: NA
clone_size: NA
v_call: TRBV6-2/TRBV6-3
cdr3_nt: TGTGCCAGCAGTTACGCGGGAACCTTATCTGGGGCCAACGTCCTGACTTTC
cdr3_aa: CASSYAGTLSGANVLTF

j_call: TRBJ1-1
d_call: TRBD1
clone_size: NA
v_call: TRBV19
cdr3_nt: TGTGCCAGTACCCCGACAGGGGATGGGAGCACTGAAGCTTTCTTT
cdr3_aa: CASTPTGDGSTEAFF

j_call: TRBJ2-1
d_call: TRBD2
clone_size: NA
v_call: TRBV18
cdr3_nt: TGTGCCAGCTCACCTAACAGCGGGAGTAATGAGCAGTTCTTC
cdr3_aa: CASSPNSGSNEQFF

j_call: TRBJ1-2
d_call: NA
clone_size: once
v_call: TRBV5-4
cdr3_nt: TGTGCCAGCAGCTTCGGGAATGGCTACACCTTC
cdr3_aa: CASSFGNGYTF

j_call: TRBJ2-1
d_call: TRBD2
clone_size: NA
v_call: TRBV5-5
cdr3_nt: TGTGCCAGCAGCTTAGAGCGGGACGGGACCTACAATGAGCAGTTCTTC
cdr3_aa: CASSLERDGTYNEQFF

j_call: TRBJ2-5
d_call: NA
clone_size: NA
v_call: TRBV3-1/TRBV3-2
cdr3_nt: TGTGCCAGCAGCTATGGACTGGGGGAGACCCAGTACTTC
cdr3_aa: CASSYGLGETQYF

j_call: TRBJ1-1
d_call: TRBD1
clone_size: NA
v_call: TRBV27
cdr3_nt: TGTGCCAGCACCTCGACAGGGGGCAGTAACACTGAAGCTTTCTTT
cdr3_aa: CASTSTGGSNTEAFF

j_call: TRBJ2-7
d_call: TRBD1
clone_size: NA
v_call: TRBV19
cdr3_nt: TGTGCCACCAGACAGGGGCACGCCTACGAGCAGTACTTC
cdr3_aa: CATRQGHAYEQYF

j_call: TRBJ1-1
d_call: NA
clone_size: many
v_call: TRBV7-9
cdr3_nt: TGTGCCAGCAGCTTAGGCGGGAGGAACACTGAAGCTTTCTTT
cdr3_aa: CASSLGGRNTEAFF

j_call: TRBJ2-6
d_call: NA
clone_size: NA
v_call: TRBV6-4
cdr3_nt: TGTGCCAGCAGTGACTCCTCAGGGGAAGGGGCCAACGTCCTGACTTTC
cdr3_aa: CASSDSSGEGANVLTF

j_call: TRBJ1-3
d_call: NA
clone_size: NA
v_call: TRBV30
cdr3_nt: TGTGCCTGGAGTCCGTGGGCCTCGAGCTCTGGAAACACCATATATTTT
cdr3_aa: CAWSPWASSSGNTIYF

j_call: TRBJ1-2
d_call: NA
clone_size: NA
v_call: TRBV4-3
cdr3_nt: TGCGCCAGCAGCCAAGATGCGGGAGCTAACTATGGCTACACCTTC
cdr3_aa: CASSQDAGANYGYTF

j_call: TRBJ2-3
d_call: NA
clone_size: NA
v_call: TRBV19
cdr3_nt: TGTGCCAGTAGTATGGATCGGAGGACGACTAGCACAGATACGCAGTATTTT
cdr3_aa: CASSMDRRTTSTDTQYF